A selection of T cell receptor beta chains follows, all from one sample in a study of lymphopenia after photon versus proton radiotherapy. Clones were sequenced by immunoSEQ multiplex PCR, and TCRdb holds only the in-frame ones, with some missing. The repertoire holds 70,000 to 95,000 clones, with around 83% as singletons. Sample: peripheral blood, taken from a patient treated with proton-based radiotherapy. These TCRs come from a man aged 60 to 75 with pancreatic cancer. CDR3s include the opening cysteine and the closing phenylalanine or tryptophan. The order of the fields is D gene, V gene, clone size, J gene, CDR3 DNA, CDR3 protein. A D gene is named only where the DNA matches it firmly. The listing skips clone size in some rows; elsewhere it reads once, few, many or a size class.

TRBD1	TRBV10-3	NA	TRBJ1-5	TGTGCCATCAGCCAAACAGGGGGCAATCAGCCCCAGCATTTT	CAISQTGGNQPQHF
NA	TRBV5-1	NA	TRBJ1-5	TGCGCCAGCAGCTTGGGGGGCGGGCAGCCCCAGCATTTT	CASSLGGGQPQHF
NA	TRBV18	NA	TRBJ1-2	TGTGCCAGCTCACCAGACGGAAGTAACTATGGCTACACCTTC	CASSPDGSNYGYTF
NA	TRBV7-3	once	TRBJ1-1	TGTGCCAGCAGCTTATCGCAGAACACTGAAGCTTTCTTT	CASSLSQNTEAFF
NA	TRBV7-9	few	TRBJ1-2	TGTGCCAGCAGCTTAGACAGGATTGCAAGTAGAGGCTACACCTTC	CASSLDRIASRGYTF
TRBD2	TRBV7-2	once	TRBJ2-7	TGTGCCAGCAGCGTCACTAGCGGGGATTCCTACGAGCAGTACTTC	CASSVTSGDSYEQYF
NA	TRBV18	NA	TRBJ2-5	TGTGCCAGCTCACCACTCTCAGGCCCAGAGACCCAGTACTTC	CASSPLSGPETQYF
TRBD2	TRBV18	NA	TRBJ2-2	TGTGCCAGCTCACCCCGATCCCTAGCGGGGACCTCGAACACCGGGGAGCTGTTTTTT	CASSPRSLAGTSNTGELFF
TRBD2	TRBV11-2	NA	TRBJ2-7	TGTGCCAGCAGCTTAGGGCTAGCGGGCTACGAGCAGTACTTC	CASSLGLAGYEQYF
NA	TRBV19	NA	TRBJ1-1	TGTGCCAGTACGACCCTGGGCGGTCTGGCTTTCTTT	CASTTLGGLAFF
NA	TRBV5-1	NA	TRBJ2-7	TGCGCCAGCAGAGAGGTGGCGGACTACTACGAGCAGTACTTC	CASREVADYYEQYF
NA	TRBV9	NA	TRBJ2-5	TGTGCCAGCAGCGGTACCTCGGGAGAAACGGGCGAGACCCAGTACTTC	CASSGTSGETGETQYF
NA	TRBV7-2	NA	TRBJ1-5	TGTGCCAGCAGCTTAGATCGGACTAGCAATCAGCCCCAGCATTTT	CASSLDRTSNQPQHF
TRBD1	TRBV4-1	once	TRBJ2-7	TGCGCCAGCAGCCAAGGGACAGGCCCCCTCTACGAGCAGTACTTC	CASSQGTGPLYEQYF
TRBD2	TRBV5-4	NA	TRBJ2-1	TGTGCCAGCAGCTGGGGACTAGCGGGAGGGTCAGGAAAGCAGTTCTTC	CASSWGLAGGSGKQFF
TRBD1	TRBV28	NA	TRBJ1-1	TGTGCCGCCCAGAAAACAGGGGGCGCAACTCGGGCTTTCTTT	CAAQKTGGATRAFF
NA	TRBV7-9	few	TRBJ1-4	TGTGCAGCCACCCGGGGAACTAATGAAAAACTGTTTTTT	CAATRGTNEKLFF
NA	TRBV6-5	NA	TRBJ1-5	TGTGCCAGCAGTTATGGGCTAGAGCAGCCCCAGCATTTT	CASSYGLEQPQHF
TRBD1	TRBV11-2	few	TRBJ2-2	TGTGCCAGCAACAGGGACAGGGGCGCCGGGGAGCTGTTTTTT	CASNRDRGAGELFF
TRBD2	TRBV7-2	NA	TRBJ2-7	TGTGCCATCTCCTCTAGCGGTTACGAGCAGTACTTC	CAISSSGYEQYF
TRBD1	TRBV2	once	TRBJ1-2	TGTGCCACCTGGGACAGGGGTTATGGCTACACCTTC	CATWDRGYGYTF
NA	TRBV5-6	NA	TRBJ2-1	TGTGCCAGCAGCTTGTCCCAGACCTCCTACAATGAGCAGTTCTTC	CASSLSQTSYNEQFF
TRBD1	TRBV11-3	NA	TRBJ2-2	TGTGCCAGCAGCTTAGATAGCTGGACAGGGGGCGGCGGGGAGCTGTTTTTT	CASSLDSWTGGGGELFF
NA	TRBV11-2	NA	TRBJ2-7	TGTGCCAGCAGCCGATTAGAAGCGGTGTCCTACGAGCAGTACTTC	CASSRLEAVSYEQYF
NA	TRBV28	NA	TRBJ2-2	TGTGCCAGCTACCCGACCCCTGGCGGGAAGAACACCGGGGAGCTGTTTTTT	CASYPTPGGKNTGELFF
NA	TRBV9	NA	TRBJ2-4	TGTGCCAGCAGCCGAACCCCAAGCGACATTCAGTACTTC	CASSRTPSDIQYF
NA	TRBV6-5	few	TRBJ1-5	TGTGCCAGCAGCACCGGGACCCTTCACAATCAGCCCCAGCATTTT	CASSTGTLHNQPQHF
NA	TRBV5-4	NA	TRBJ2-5	TGTGCCAGCAGCCCCGGGACTTTTGAGACCCAGTACTTC	CASSPGTFETQYF
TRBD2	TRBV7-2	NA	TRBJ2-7	TGTGCCAGCAGCTTGGCGGCCCGGGGACTAGCGGGGAGGTGGGAGCAGTACTTC	CASSLAARGLAGRWEQYF
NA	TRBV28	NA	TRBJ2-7	TGTGCCAGCCACCCTCTCGAGGGTCGTGGCGAGCAGTACTTC	CASHPLEGRGEQYF
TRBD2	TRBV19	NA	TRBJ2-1	TGTGCCGTTCTAGCGGGAGGACCCCCCTACAATGAGCAGTTCTTC	CAVLAGGPPYNEQFF
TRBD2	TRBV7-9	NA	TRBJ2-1	TGTGCCAGCAGCGCCCGGACTAGCGGGAGAAATGAGCAGTTCTTC	CASSARTSGRNEQFF
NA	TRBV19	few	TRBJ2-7	TGTGCCAGTAGTATCCAGGTTGGTCCCTACGAGCAGTACTTC	CASSIQVGPYEQYF
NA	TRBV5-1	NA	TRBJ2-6	TGCGCCAGCAGCCCGACGGGCCCTGGGGCCAACGTCCTGACTTTC	CASSPTGPGANVLTF
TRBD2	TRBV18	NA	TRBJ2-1	TGTGCCAGCTCACCTAGCGGGTCAGGCTCCTACAATGAGCAGTTCTTC	CASSPSGSGSYNEQFF
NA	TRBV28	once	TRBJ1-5	TGTGCCAGCAGTTTAATTCGGGATATCAATCAGCCCCAGCATTTT	CASSLIRDINQPQHF
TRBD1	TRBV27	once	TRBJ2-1	TGTGCCAGCAGTCGCTCGACAGGGGCCTCCTACAATGAGCAGTTCTTC	CASSRSTGASYNEQFF
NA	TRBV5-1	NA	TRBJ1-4	TGCGCCAGCAGCATGACTAATTGGTCCAATGAAAAACTGTTTTTT	CASSMTNWSNEKLFF
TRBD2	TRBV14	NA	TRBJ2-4	TGTGCCAGCAGCCAAGGTTGGACTAGCGGGGACATTCAGTACTTC	CASSQGWTSGDIQYF
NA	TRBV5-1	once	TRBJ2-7	TGCGCCAGCAAGTTAAACGCTGGGGGCCTCGTAATGTACGAGCAGTACTTC	CASKLNAGGLVMYEQYF
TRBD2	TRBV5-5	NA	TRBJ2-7	TGTGCCAGCAGCTTGGCCATTAGCGGGAGGGCCTCCTACGAGCAGTACTTC	CASSLAISGRASYEQYF
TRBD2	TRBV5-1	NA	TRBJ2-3	TGCGCCAGCAGCTTGACGGGGGGTAGCGGGGCAGATACGCAGTATTTT	CASSLTGGSGADTQYF
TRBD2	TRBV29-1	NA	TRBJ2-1	TGCAGCCAGGAGGCGGGAGGGGGGATCAGGCAGTTCTTC	CSQEAGGGIRQFF
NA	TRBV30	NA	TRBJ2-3	TGTGCCTGGAGTCCTGGGCCTTCAGATACGCAGTATTTT	CAWSPGPSDTQYF
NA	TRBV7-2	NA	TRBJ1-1	TGTGCCAGCAGCTTAGAGGGACACCTTGAAGCTTTCTTT	CASSLEGHLEAFF
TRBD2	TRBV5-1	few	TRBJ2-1	TGCGCCAGCCGAACCGGACTAGCGGGAAACAATGAGCAGTTCTTC	CASRTGLAGNNEQFF
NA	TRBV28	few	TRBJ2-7	TGTGCCAGCAGTTCAACAGCGTACGAGCAGTACTTC	CASSSTAYEQYF
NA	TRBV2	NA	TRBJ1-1	TGTGCCAGCAGTGACGCCACACCGAACACTGAAGCTTTCTTT	CASSDATPNTEAFF
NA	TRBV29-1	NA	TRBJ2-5	TGCAGCGTTGATGTTAACCAAGAGACCCAGTACTTC	CSVDVNQETQYF
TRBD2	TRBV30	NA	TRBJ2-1	TGTGCCTGGAGTGATAGCGGACTAGCGGGAGAAGGGCAGTTCTTC	CAWSDSGLAGEGQFF
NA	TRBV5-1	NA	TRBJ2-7	TGCGCCAGCAGCTTGGCCGGTTCGTCCTACGAGCAGTACTTC	CASSLAGSSYEQYF
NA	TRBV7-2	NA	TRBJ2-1	TGTGCCAGCAGCGACTACAGGGTAAGTGAGCAGTTCTTC	CASSDYRVSEQFF
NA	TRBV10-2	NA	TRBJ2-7	TGCGCCAGCAGACTGGGGGGCAGGGCCGACACCTACGAGCAGTACTTC	CASRLGGRADTYEQYF
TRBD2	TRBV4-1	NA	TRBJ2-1	TGCGCCAGCTCGCCGGGACTAGCGGGATTTAGCTCCTACAATGAGCAGTTCTTC	CASSPGLAGFSSYNEQFF
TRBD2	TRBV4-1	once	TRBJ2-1	TGCGCCAGCAGCCAAGCCCTAGCGGGAGATGAGCAGTTCTTC	CASSQALAGDEQFF
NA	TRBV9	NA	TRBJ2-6	TGTGCCAGCAGCGTAGACGGGACTCGTGGGGCCAACGTCCTGACTTTC	CASSVDGTRGANVLTF
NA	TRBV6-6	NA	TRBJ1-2	TGTGCCAGCAGTTACAATTCCAGGCGGGACTATGGCTACACCTTC	CASSYNSRRDYGYTF
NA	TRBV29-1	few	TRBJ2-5	TGCAGCGTTGATCAGAATCCGGGATCCCGGGTTCGCGAGACCCAGTACTTC	CSVDQNPGSRVRETQYF